The present T cell receptor beta chain was sequenced within a study of blood T cell repertoires in COVID-19. Turning to the study itself: The origin of the acute and convalescent COVID-19 samples was the United States, Italy and Spain. Sample material is recorded as cDNA or gDNA derived from T cells, B-cell-depleted T cells, or PBMCs.

Original data processing: The assay estimated nucleated cells by amplifying reference gene primers. Only in-frame clones appear in the TCRdb table, and some are missing; sequencing was by immunoSEQ multiplex PCR. V and J calls and clone size are those listed in that table; D and trimming were worked out from the DNA. In the table there are 70,000 to 95,000 clones, 85% to 90% of which are singletons. This clone showed up just once. V lost 3 bases and J lost 3; bases outside the gene matches: 5. The germline gives CDR1 LNHDA, CDR2 SQIVND (reference sequence). The CDR3 spans 15 residues. The source material was peripheral blood. The chain links TRBV19 to TRBJ2-7; TRBD2 aligns across 10 bases. This clonotype was obtained from an elderly woman with acute or convalescent COVID-19. The CDR3 region is CASSILAGAHYEQYF. The CDR3 nucleotides read TGTGCCAGTAGTATCCTAGCGGGAGCCCACTACGAGCAGTACTTC.